This TCR beta chain was obtained from a study of blood T cell repertoires in COVID-19. Participants spanned ages about 18 to 95 years and resided in about 24 US areas. Assignments of participants to cohorts depended upon their own reported clinical history. No more than 2 weeks before study entry, exposed participants had met a case of COVID-19. Germline values: CDR1 WSHSY, CDR2 SAAADI. The germline V and J ends were trimmed by 2 bases and 0 bases, with 4 bases remaining between them. The CDR3 has 13 amino acids. Libraries were prepared by immunoSEQ multiplex PCR; TCRdb keeps only in-frame clonotypes and omits some of them. The table records roughly 260,000 clones, 83% of them present only once.

Sequencing input: PBMCs or T cells enriched from blood (not recorded which). The clonotype was recovered from a woman aged 40 to 50 who had been exposed to COVID-19. V is TRBV10-2 and J is TRBJ1-2; no definite D call. The CDR3 region has the DNA TGCGCCAGCAGTGAGGGCCCTAACTATGGCTACACCTTC. Its protein is CASSEGPNYGYTF.